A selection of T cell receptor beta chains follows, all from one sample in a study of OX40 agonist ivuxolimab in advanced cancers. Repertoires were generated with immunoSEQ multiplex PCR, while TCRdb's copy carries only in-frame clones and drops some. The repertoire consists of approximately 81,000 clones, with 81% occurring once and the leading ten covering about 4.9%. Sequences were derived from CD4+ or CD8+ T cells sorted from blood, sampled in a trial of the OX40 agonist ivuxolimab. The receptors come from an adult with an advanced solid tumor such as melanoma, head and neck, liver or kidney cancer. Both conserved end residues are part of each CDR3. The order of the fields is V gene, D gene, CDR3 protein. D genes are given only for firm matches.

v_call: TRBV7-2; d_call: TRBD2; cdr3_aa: CASSSRLAEQYF
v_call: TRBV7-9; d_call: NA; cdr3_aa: CASSPGVQETQYF
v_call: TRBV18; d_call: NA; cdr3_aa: CASSLGGSQETQYF
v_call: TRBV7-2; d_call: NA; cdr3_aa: CASSPGPGRSYEQYF
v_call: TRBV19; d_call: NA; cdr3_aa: CASSMQNTEAFF
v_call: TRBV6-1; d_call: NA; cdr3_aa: CASSPTSSFTDTQYF
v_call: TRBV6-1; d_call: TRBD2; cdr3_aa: CASSDRGRAYEQYF
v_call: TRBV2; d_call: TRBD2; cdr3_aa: CASRLGGGLYNEQFF
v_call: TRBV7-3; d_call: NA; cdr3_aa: CASSLGLGYEQYF
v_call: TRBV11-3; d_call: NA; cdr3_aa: CASSEMGTGNTEAFF
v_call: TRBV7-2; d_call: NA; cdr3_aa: CASTLGTLVSEQFF
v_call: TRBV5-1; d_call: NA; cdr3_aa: CASSMDRLSYNEQFF
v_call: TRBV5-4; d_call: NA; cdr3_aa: CASSPGQVYEQYF
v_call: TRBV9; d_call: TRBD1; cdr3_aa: CASSPGTGTYGYTF
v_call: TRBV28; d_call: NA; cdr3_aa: CASRWEAEAFF
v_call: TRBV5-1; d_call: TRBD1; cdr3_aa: CASSFTGTDNEQFF
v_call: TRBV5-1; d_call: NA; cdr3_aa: CASSIRAANEQFF
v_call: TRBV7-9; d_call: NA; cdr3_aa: CASSYRGETQYF
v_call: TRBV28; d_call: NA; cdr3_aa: CASSSSPDRGGYTF
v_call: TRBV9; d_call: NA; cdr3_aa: CASSRILTDTQYF
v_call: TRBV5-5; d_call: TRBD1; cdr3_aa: CASSAQTQGAVRNSPLHF
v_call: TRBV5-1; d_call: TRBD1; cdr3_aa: CASSNPGQDTYEQYF
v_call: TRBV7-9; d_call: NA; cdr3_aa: CASSLERQMNTEAFF
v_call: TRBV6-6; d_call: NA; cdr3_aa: CASSYSLGFAEAFF
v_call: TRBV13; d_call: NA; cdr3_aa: CASSLGRPYGYTF
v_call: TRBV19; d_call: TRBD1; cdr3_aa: CASSEDRGETEAFF
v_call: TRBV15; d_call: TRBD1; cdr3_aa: CATSRGQQGGEQFF
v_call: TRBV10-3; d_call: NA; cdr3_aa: CAISESSYGSYNEQFF
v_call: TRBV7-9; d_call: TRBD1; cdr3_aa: CASSLEGQPNEKLFF
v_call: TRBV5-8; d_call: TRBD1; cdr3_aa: CASSLAETGIPRGTQYF
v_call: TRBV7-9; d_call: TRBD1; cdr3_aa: CASSLARTGGNEQFF
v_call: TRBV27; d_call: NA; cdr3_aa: CASSSGDSHTGELFF
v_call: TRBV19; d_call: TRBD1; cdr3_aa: CASSIGQGADQPQHF
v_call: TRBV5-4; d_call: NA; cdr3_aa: CASRPTGGPETDTQYF
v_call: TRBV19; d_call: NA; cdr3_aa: CASSMAGLGGYTF
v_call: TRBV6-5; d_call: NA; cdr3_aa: CASSYDSKNYGYTF
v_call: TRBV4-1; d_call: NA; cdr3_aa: CASSQREGPSTDTQYF
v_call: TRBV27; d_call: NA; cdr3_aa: CASSSRGHKSLAKNIQYF
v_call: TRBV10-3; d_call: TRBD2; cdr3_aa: CAIRPSGGAYNEQFF
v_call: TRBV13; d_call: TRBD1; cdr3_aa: CASSSGRGHYEQYF
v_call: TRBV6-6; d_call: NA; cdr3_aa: CASRDGGNTEAFF
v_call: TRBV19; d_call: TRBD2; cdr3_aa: CASSQLAGRNSYEQYF
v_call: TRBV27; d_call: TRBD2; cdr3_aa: CASQPILAGGTGELFF
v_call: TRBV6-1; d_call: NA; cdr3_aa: CASSEAESSYEQYF
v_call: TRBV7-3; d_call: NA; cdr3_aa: CASSRTGKQYF
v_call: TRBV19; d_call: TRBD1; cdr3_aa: CASTDQRQGTYSNQPQHF
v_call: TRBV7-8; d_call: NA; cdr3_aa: CASSLGIREGGYTF
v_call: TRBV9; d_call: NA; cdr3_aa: CASSVARSSYNEQFF
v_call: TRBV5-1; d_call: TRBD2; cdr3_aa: CASSTGLAEETQYF
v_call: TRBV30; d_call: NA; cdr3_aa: CAWSVSPTSGANVLTF
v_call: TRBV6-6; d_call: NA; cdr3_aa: CASSTPGLTGEQYF